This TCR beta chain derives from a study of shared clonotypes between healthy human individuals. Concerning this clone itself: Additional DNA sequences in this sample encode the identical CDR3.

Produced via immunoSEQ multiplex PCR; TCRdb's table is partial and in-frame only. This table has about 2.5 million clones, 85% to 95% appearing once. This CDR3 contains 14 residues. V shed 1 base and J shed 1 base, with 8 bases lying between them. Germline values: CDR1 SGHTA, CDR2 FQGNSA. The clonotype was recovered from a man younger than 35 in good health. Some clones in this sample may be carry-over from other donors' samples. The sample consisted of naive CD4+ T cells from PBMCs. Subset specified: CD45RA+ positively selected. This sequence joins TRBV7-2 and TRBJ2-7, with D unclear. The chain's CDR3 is CASSLGRSSYEQYF. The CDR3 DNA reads TGTGCCAGCAGCTTAGGAAGGTCTTCCTACGAGCAGTACTTC.